This T cell receptor beta chain was retrieved from a study of blood T cell repertoires in COVID-19. Study context: Acute and convalescent COVID-19 specimens originated in the United States, Italy and Spain. T cells, B-cell-depleted T cells, or PBMCs provided the cDNA or gDNA that served as material.

In the original processing: Reference gene primer amplification yielded estimated nucleated cell counts. Some clones are missing from TCRdb's copy, which holds only in-frame ones; the method was immunoSEQ multiplex PCR. The D gene and trimming were derived from the DNA, and the V and J assignments and clone size from that table. The sample shows roughly 200,000 clones, roughly four fifths of them seen only once. Germline CDR1 reads MNHEY; CDR2 reads SVGEGT. There are 11 residues in the CDR3. The ends were cut back, 2 bases at V and 5 bases at J, with 3 bases in the middle. The chain links TRBV6-2 or TRBV6-3 to TRBJ2-5; D gene uncertain. The sequence came from a man between 45 and 60 years old with active or convalescent COVID-19. The sequencing sample was made of peripheral blood. This CDR3 is CASSYLETQYF. The CDR3 DNA sequence: TGTGCCAGCAGTTACCTTGAGACCCAGTACTTC.